This entry lists 3 T cell receptor beta chains sequenced from one sample in a study of blood T cell repertoires in COVID-19. Using immunoSEQ multiplex PCR, the repertoire was profiled, and TCRdb retains in-frame clones only, with some absent. The repertoire consists of 90,000 to 100,000 clones, with about 83% occurring once and the leading ten covering roughly 2%. Sequencing input: peripheral blood. The receptors derive from a man aged 65 to 85 with active or convalescent COVID-19.

This chain links TRBV27 with TRBJ2-3, with 9 bases matching TRBD1. Germline CDR1 is MNHEY and CDR2 is SMNVEV (reference sequence). The V segment lost 3 bases and the J segment 1 base; nucleotides outside the gene matches: 2. The CDR3 spans 15 residues. CDR3 nucleotides: TGTGCCAGCAGTTTCTGGACAGGGGGCACAGATACGCAGTATTTT. Amino acids: CASSFWTGGTDTQYF.

This clone was detected only a few times. The genes are TRBV28 and TRBJ2-1; possible D gene TRBD2, 7 bases. The CDR3 contains 14 residues. CDR1 and CDR2 (germline): MDHEN, SYDVKM. V was pared by 5 bases and J by 6 bases, with 14 bases between. The CDR3 loop is CASSVGGDGNEQFF. In nucleotides, the CDR3 is TGTGCCAGCAGTGTAGGGGGGGACGGCAATGAGCAGTTCTTC.

This clone was recorded a few times. V usage is TRBV5-4 and J usage is TRBJ2-7; 7 nucleotides align to TRBD2. From germline, CDR1 is SGHNT and CDR2 YYREEE (reference sequence). V gave up 1 base and J gave up 0 bases; unmatched junction bases: 4. CDR3 size: 15 residues. The CDR3 loop is CASSLKRGGSYEQYF. The CDR3 region has the DNA TGTGCCAGCAGCTTGAAGCGGGGAGGCTCCTACGAGCAGTACTTC.